This T cell receptor beta chain was captured by sequencing in a study of shared clonotypes between healthy human individuals. Some clones are missing from TCRdb's copy, which holds only in-frame ones; the method was immunoSEQ multiplex PCR. The data hold millions of clones, with roughly nine tenths observed a single time. CDR1 is LGHNA and CDR2 is YSLEER in the germline V gene. The CDR3 has 14 amino acids. The trim removed 7 bases at V and 6 bases at J, leaving 10 bases unmatched. The receptor's source is a man aged 18 to 29 in good health. Sequenced input: naive CD4+ T cells sorted from blood. Documented subset: CD45RA+ positively selected. The chain combines TRBV4-3 with TRBJ2-3; 7 bases map to TRBD2. The CDR3: CASIRGGRVDTQYF. The CDR3 DNA sequence: TGCGCCAGCATTCGAGGCGGGAGAGTTGATACGCAGTATTTT.